What follows is one TCR beta chain and its context. Its antigen is as yet unknown. This sample is part of a study of CD8 T cells in ankylosing spondylitis. Study conclusions and caveats: It appeared that ankylosing spondylitis blood was characterized by a TCR beta motif of eight highly homologous variants.

Libraries for TCR beta were made by quantitative 5'-RACE with molecular barcodes. Using its own MiXCR run on the 5' RACE reads, TCRdb lists one record per CDR3 protein. The sample has approximately 300,000 distinct CDR3 sequences, around 8% seen once. V lost 4 bases, J lost 3 bases, and 13 bases lay in between. The CDR3 has 14 residues. Per germline, CDR1 SGHRS and CDR2 YFSETQ. This chain links TRBV5-1 with TRBJ2-5, with D unclear. The TCR sequence derives from a male donor with ankylosing spondylitis. Sequenced material: blood, either unsorted or a sorted T cell fraction (not recorded which). DNA of the CDR3: TGCGCCAGCAGCCCCTGGCGGCCCGAAGAGACCCAGTACTTC. Translation: CASSPWRPEETQYF.